This T cell receptor beta chain appears in the sequencing data of a study of shared clonotypes between healthy human individuals (dated by TCRdb to about 2020). Background on the whole study: Two women and a few men aged 18 to 49 years were included in the cohort. Different laboratories and diverse techniques were used to prepare libraries and sequence TCR repertoires, to increase sequencing depth and limit assay-specific biases. Per donor, leukapheresis produced somewhere between about 0.8 and 9.5 billion PBMCs. Per donor, three plates each were used for CD4 naive and CD4 memory, two for CD8 naive, and one for CD8 memory. To estimate repertoire size and how much clonotypes are shared between individuals, the study performed deep sequencing of blood TCR repertoires from about five healthy adults. Overall study outcomes, separate from this receptor: The small number of donors limited the genetic and exposure-history diversity represented. Estimated clonotype richness was generally larger for naive than for memory subsets. Clonotypes shared by all four sorted-subset donors showed higher generation probabilities than non-shared clonotypes. Sampling was limited to blood, and TCR repertoires in tissue likely differ from TCR repertoires in blood. Incomplete sequencing was indicated by rarefaction of sorted-subset datasets, despite the large sequencing depth. Pairwise subsampling indicated that sequencing depth was expected to affect the degree of clonotype sharing among donors. When a handful of donors were compared, the shared fraction of clonotypes was around 5% for naive CD4, about 4% for naive CD8, 2.3% for memory CD4, and roughly 0.43% for memory CD8.

The germline V gene specifies LGHNA as CDR1 and YSLEER as CDR2. Cut back by 1 base and 2 bases, the V and J ends lie 9 bases apart. The CDR3, from cysteine to phenylalanine, totals 15 residues. The kept DNA is CDR3 alone, 45 bases in frame from the first base. CD8 naive samples were CD45RO-negative cells positively selected for CCR7, giving a CD45RA+CCR7+ population that excluded TemRA cells. Healthy HIV-negative adults with no recently reported acute infections or vaccinations were included as donors. Every donor was a Caucasian adult residing in Nashville, Tennessee, USA. Blood was collected by leukapheresis, and PBMCs were isolated by Ficoll-Histopaque density gradient centrifugation and then cryopreserved in liquid nitrogen vapor phase. Analytical flow cytometry was used to check the purity and quantity of each magnetically sorted T cell population. Genomic DNA was isolated from each sorted fraction and quantified by UV absorbance on a Nanodrop 2000c.

Regarding this clone: The clone's antigen remains unknown. Per-nucleotide qualities are absent, and no much larger clonotype sits a single base away. Within the sample, other DNA sequences also encode this same CDR3.

Using the deep immunoSEQ assay, multiplex PCR amplified TCR CDR3 regions from genomic DNA. Extracted genomic DNA from each cell subset was distributed evenly across all wells of several immunoSEQ 96-well plates, and each plate was treated as a replicate. Each replicate PCR for sorted subsets received around 200 ng genomic DNA, equal to about 30,000 T cell genomes. Purified libraries were measured with a Qubit 3.0 fluorometer, size-checked on a Bioanalyzer 2100, and measured again with the KAPA Library Quantification kit. A separate single-read 150-cycle Illumina NextSeq 550 flow cell was used to sequence each immunoSEQ 96-well plate. The original methods were these. The immunoSEQ output contained only junctional sequences without quality scores, so filtering could not match that applied to full-length reads. To assign V/J genes and CDR3, sequences were annotated using PyIR, a Python wrapper for IgBLAST v1.9, with IMGT germline references. Any read was removed if the V/J assignment was weak (E-value above 1e-6), the CDR3 was missing, or the read contained stop codons, out-of-frame junctions, or ambiguous translated residues. V3J clonotypes were defined as sequences sharing the same inferred V gene, J gene, and CDR3 amino acid sequence. To compute the percentage overlap between repertoires, the number of shared unique clonotypes was divided by the size of the smaller repertoire. Three approaches were used to assess repertoire richness: RTK rarefaction, the Chao1 estimator, and Recon v2.1 estimates of unobserved clonotypes. Generation probabilities for all TCRbeta clonotypes obtained by the gDNA method from a handful of donors were computed using OLGA. Here the immuneACCESS table is served through TCRdb, limited to in-frame sequences with V and J called. Missing clones are a known gap in these copies; in checked studies unresolved V genes cover under half, and the rest lacks a known reason. Clonal size and the V and J genes are those of that table, whereas D and trimming came from the DNA. The sample yields about 2,200,000 clones; 85% to 95% were counted once. Under 2% of the sample belongs to the ten largest clones.

The clonotype originates from a man between 18 and 29 years old in good health. Some clones in this sample may be carry-over from other donors' samples. Source material: naive CD8+ T cells from PBMCs. Reading the label with the study, this specimen's cell subset or site is: CD45RA+CCR7+. In this chain, TRBV4-3 is recombined with TRBJ2-1; a confident D gene designation cannot be given. The nucleotide sequence is TGCGCCAGCAGCCAAGGAACCAGTCCCTACAATGAGCAGTTCTTC. The translation is CASSQGTSPYNEQFF.